The source of this TCR beta chain is a study of beta chain features in type 1 diabetes. At the level of the study: No age, gender or cell yield differences were seen between patients and healthy donors. The study, taken as a whole, reports: When Type 1 diabetes patients were examined, their TCRB CDR3s proved moderately but significantly shorter in all four CD4+ subsets.

Sorted CD4+ subsets: naive, central memory, regulatory, stem cell-like memory (CD45RO/CCR7/CD25/CD127/CD95/CD27 panel). All of the isolated RNA was reverse transcribed, so expressed TCRB transcripts were sequenced. TCRdb keeps only in-frame clones here, not all; method: immunoSEQ multiplex PCR. The sample records roughly 230,000 clones, 11% being singletons. There are a few counts of this clone. Its antigen is unidentified. Other nucleotide sequences in the sample specify the same CDR3. The length of the CDR3 is 15 residues. Per the germline V gene, CDR1 is SGDLS and CDR2 is YYNGEE. The V gene end was trimmed by 2 bases and the J gene end by 2 bases; junction bases not matched to a gene: 2.

The sequencing input was naive CD4+ T cells from blood. This clonotype was obtained from a young man with type 1 diabetes. The V call is TRBV9, the J call TRBJ2-1; 9 bases are shared with TRBD2. The CDR3 DNA sequence: TGTGCCAGCAGCGTGGCTAGCGGGACCTACAATGAGCAGTTCTTC. This sequence encodes CASSVASGTYNEQFF.